One TCR beta chain is described in this entry. What it binds is unknown. The V and J ends lost 6 bases and 4 bases, in that order; junction bases with no gene match: 3. Germline V gene data show CDR1 as SNHLY and CDR2 as FYNNEI. This CDR3 contains 13 residues. The data stem from a study of Ad26.COV2.S vaccination and SARS-CoV-2 variants. For the study at large: COV1001, an Ad26.COV2.S trial, supplied this vaccine-arm donor. Whole-study results and caveats: Once vaccination had occurred, spike-specific CD8+ and CD4+ T cell responses reportedly showed substantial breadth. Analytic work on TCR breadth and depth might have understated the full extent of total T cell responses.

Sequenced by immunoSEQ multiplex PCR; TCRdb stores in-frame clones only, minus some. The table has roughly 390,000 clones, less than 90% seen once. Treatment specified: 15 to 20 received Ad26.COV2.S at low or high dose, single or two shots; about five received placebo; per-sample allocation not given. Day 63 after the first injection of vaccine or placebo was the sampling time. Wuhan-strain SARS-CoV-2 spike was expressed by the Ad26 vector that made up the vaccine. This clonotype was obtained from a person between 18 and 60 years old who received the Ad26.COV2.S COVID-19 vaccine or a placebo. The chain has TRBV2 and TRBJ1-1; 9 bases map to TRBD1. Sequenced here: peripheral blood, sampled in a trial of Ad26.COV2.S vaccine versus placebo. CDR3 in amino acids: CASRQGAITEAFF. CDR3 nucleotide sequence: TGTGCCAGCAGACAGGGGGCAATCACTGAAGCTTTCTTT.